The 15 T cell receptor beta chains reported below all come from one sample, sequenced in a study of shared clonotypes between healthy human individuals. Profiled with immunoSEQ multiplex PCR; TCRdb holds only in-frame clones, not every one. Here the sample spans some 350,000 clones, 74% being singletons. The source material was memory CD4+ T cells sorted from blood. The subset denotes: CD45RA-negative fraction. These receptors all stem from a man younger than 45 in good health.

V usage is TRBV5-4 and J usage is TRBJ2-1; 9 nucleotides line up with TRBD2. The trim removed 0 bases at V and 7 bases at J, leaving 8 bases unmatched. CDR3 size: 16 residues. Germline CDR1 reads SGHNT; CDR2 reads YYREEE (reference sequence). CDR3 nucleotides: TGTGCCAGCAGCTTGGAGGGCCTAGCGGGACAGAATGAGCAGTTCTTC. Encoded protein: CASSLEGLAGQNEQFF.

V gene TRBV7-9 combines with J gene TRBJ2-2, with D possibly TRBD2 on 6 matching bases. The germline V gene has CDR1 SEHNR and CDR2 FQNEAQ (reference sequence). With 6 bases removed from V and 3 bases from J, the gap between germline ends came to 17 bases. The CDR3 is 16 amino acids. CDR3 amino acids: CASRGDGTFDTGELFF. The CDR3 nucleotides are TGTGCCAGCAGAGGGGACGGGACTTTTGACACCGGGGAGCTGTTTTTT.

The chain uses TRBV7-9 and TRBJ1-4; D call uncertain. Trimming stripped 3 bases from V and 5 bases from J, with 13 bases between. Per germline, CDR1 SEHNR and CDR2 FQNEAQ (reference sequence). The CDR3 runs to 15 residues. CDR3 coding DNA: TGTGCCAGCAGCTTTAAAAACCTGCGGAATGAAAAACTGTTTTTT. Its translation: CASSFKNLRNEKLFF.

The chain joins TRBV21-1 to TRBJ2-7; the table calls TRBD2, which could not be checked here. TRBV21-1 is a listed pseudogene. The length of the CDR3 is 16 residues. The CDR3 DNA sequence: TGTGCCAGCAGCAGATTACCGGGACTTCCACTTTACGAGCAGTACTTC. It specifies CASSRLPGLPLYEQYF.

The CDR3 DNA reads as TGTGCCACCAGCAGTAGGGGGACAGGGTCTTACAATGAGCAGTTCTTC. Translation: CATSSRGTGSYNEQFF. The V call is TRBV15, the J call TRBJ2-1; 9 bases fit TRBD1. The CDR3 consists of 16 residues. Germline values: CDR1 LNHNV, CDR2 YYDKDF (reference sequence). With V trimmed by 3 bases and J by 4 bases, 7 bases remained unmatched.

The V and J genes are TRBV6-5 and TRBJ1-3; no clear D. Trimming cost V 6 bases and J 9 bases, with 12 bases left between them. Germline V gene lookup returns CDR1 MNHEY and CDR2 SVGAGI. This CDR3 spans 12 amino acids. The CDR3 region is CASSPRRGTIYF. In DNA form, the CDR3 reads TGTGCCAGCAGCCCCCGACGGGGCACCATATATTTT.

The CDR3 DNA reads as TGTGCCAGCAGCTTAGCTAATCAGGGATGGGGCGACACTGAAGCTTTCTTT. Amino acid sequence: CASSLANQGWGDTEAFF. The gene calls are TRBV7-6 and TRBJ1-1; perhaps TRBD1 as D (5 bases). This CDR3 spans 17 amino acids. V lost 0 bases, J lost 3 bases, and 17 bases lay in between. Germline CDR1 and CDR2: SGHVS and FNYEAQ.

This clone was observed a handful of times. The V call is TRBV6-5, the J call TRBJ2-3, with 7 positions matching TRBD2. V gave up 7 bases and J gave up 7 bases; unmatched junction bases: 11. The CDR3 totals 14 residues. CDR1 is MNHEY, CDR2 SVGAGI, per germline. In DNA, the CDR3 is TGTGCCAGCATGGGGGGGAGGGCCAGTTATACGCAGTATTTT. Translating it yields CASMGGRASYTQYF.

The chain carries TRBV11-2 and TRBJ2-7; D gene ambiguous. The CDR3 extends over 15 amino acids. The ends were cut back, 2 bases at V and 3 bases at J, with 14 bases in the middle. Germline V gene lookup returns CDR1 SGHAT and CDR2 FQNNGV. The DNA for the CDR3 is TGTGCCAGCAGCTTACTCAAGGGTGTCGGCTACGAGCAGTACTTC. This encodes CASSLLKGVGYEQYF.

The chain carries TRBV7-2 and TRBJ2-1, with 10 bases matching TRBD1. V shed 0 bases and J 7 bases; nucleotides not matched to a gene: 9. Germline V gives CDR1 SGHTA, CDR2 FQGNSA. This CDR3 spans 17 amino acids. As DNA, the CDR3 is TGTGCCAGCAGCTTAGCGGACGGACAGGGGGAGAGTAATGAGCAGTTCTTC. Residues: CASSLADGQGESNEQFF.

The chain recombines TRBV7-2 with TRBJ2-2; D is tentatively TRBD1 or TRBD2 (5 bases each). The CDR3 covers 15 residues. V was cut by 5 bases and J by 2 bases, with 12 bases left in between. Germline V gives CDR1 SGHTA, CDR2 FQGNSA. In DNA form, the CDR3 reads TGTGCCAGCAGCCCGAGGGGACCCAACACCGGGGAGCTGTTTTTT. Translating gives CASSPRGPNTGELFF.

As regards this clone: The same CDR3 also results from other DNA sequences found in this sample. CDR3 DNA: TGTGCCAGCTCACCAGGGTACGAGCAGTACTTC. Amino acids: CASSPGYEQYF. The V call is TRBV18, the J call TRBJ2-7; D call uncertain. There are 11 residues in the CDR3. Deletions cut 2 bases from V and 4 bases from J, with 3 bases between. Germline V gene sequence: CDR1 KGHSH, CDR2 LQKENI.

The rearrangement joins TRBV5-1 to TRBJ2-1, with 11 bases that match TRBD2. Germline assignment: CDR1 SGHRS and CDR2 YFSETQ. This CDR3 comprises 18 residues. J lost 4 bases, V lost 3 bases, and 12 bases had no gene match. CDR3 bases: TGCGCCAGCAGCTCCTTCGCTGGACTAGCGGGTACTTACAATGAGCAGTTCTTC. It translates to CASSSFAGLAGTYNEQFF.

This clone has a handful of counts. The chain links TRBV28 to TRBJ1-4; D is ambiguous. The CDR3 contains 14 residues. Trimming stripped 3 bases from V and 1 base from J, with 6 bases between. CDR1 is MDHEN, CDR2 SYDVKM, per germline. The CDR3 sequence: CASSLFVTNEKLFF. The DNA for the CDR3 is TGTGCCAGCAGTTTGTTTGTAACTAATGAAAAACTGTTTTTT.

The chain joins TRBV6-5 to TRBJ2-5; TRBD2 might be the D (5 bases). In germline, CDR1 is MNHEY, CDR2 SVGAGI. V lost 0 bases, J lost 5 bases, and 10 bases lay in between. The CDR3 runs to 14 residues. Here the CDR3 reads CASSYSWTLETQYF. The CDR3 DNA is TGTGCCAGCAGTTACTCTTGGACTCTGGAGACCCAGTACTTC.